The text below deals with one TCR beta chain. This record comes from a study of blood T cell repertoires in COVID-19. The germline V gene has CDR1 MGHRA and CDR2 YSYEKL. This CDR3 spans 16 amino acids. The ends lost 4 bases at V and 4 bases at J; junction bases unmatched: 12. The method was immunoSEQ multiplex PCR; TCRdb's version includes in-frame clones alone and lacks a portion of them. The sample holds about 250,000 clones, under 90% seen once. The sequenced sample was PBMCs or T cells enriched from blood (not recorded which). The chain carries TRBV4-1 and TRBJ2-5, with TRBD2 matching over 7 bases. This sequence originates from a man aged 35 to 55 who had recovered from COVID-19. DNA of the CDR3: TGCGCCAGCAGCCCACGGGCGGGGGTGTCAATAGAGACCCAGTACTTC. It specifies CASSPRAGVSIETQYF.